Reported below is one T cell receptor (beta chain). What it recognizes is unknown. The data originate from a study of T-cell memory formation after mild COVID-19. Whole-study context: Among the donors, TCR clusters were largely specific to each donor.

Study-wide points: CD4+ contracting clones were found mainly in CM and EM, and CD8+ ones in EMRA.

TCRalpha and TCRbeta libraries used 5'RACE with constant-segment primers and UMIs. TCRdb used MiXCR to reprocess the 5' RACE reads, holding one entry per CDR3 protein. The sample carries 450,000 to 650,000 distinct CDR3 sequences, 20% recorded once. Germline CDR1 and CDR2: LGHNA and YSLEER. CDR3 length: 16 residues. The V and J ends lost 7 bases and 7 bases, in that order; junction bases with no gene match: 13. The V gene is TRBV4-3, the J gene TRBJ2-2; 9 positions agree with TRBD2. The receptor was derived from an adult woman who had mild COVID-19 (a few samples of this study predate the infection). Cell type and time point are not known. The sequenced material came from PBMCs or a T cell subset sorted from them (not recorded which). For the CDR3, the DNA is TGCGCCAGCACCCGGCTGGCGGGAGGGCCGGGCGGGGAGCTGTTTTTT. Protein product: CASTRLAGGPGGELFF.